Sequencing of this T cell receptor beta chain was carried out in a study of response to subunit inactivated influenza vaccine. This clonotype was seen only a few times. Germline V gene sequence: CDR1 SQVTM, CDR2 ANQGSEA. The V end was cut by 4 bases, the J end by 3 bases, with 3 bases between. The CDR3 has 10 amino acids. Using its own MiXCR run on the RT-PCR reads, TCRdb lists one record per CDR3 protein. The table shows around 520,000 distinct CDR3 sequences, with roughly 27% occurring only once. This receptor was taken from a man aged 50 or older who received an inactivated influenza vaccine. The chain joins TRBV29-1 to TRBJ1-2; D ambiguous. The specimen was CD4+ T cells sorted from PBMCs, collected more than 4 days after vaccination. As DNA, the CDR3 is TGCAGCGTTGGGCACTATGGCTACACCTTC. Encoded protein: CSVGHYGYTF.